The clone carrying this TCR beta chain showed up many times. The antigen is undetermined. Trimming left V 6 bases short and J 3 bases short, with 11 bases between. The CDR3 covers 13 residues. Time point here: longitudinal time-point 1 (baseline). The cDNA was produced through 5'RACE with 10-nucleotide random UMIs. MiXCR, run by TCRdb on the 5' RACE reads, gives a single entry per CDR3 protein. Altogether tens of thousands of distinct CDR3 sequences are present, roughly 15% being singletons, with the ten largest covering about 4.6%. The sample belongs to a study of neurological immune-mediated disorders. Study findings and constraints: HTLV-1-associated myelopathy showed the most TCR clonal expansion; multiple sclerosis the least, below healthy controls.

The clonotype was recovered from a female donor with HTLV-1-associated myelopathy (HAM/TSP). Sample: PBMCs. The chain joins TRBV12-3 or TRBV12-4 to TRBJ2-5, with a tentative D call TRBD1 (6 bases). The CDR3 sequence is CASRTGHEETQYF. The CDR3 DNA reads TGTGCCAGCAGAACGGGACACGAAGAGACCCAGTACTTC.